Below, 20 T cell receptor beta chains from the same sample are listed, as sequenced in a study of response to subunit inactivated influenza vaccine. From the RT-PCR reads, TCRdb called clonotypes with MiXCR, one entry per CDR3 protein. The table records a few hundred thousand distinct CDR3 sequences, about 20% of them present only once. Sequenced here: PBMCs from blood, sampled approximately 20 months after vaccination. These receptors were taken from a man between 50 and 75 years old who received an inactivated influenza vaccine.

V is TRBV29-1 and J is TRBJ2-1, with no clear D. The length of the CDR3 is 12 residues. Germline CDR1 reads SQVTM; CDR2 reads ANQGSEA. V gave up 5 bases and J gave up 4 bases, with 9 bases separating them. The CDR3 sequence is CSVRTNYNEQFF. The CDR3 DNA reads TGCAGCGTTAGGACCAATTACAATGAGCAGTTCTTC.

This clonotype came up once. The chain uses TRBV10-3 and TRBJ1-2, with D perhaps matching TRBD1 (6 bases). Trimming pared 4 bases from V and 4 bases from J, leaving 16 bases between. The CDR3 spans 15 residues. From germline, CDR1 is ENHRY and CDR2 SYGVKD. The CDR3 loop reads CAISVVRQVPYGYTF. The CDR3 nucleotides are TGTGCCATCAGTGTAGTTCGACAGGTTCCCTATGGCTACACCTTC.

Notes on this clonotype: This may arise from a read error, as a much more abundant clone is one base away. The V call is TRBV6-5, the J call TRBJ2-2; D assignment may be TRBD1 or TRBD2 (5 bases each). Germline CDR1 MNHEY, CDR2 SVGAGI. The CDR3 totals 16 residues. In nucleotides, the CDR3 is TGTGCCAGCAGTTACCTGGTGAAGGGGAACACCGGGGAGCTGTTGTTT. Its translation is CASSYLVKGNTGELLF.

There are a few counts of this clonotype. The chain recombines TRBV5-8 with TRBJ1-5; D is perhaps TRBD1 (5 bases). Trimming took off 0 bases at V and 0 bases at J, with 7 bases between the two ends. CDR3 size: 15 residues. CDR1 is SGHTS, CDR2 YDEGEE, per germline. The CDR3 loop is CASSLGQISNQPQHF. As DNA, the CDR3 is TGTGCCAGCAGCTTGGGACAGATTAGCAATCAGCCCCAGCATTTT.

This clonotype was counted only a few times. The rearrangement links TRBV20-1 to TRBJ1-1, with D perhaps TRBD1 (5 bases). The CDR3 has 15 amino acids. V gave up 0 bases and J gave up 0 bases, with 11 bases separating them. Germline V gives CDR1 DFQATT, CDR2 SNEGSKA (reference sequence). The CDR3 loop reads CSARDLRGLNTEAFF. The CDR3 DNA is TGCAGTGCTAGAGATCTGCGGGGACTGAACACTGAAGCTTTCTTT.

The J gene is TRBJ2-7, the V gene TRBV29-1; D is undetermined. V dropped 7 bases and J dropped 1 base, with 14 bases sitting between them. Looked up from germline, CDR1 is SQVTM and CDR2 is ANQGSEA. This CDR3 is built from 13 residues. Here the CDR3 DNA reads TGCAGCGCCTCCCGGTCTGATTCCTACGAGCAGTACTTC. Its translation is CSASRSDSYEQYF.

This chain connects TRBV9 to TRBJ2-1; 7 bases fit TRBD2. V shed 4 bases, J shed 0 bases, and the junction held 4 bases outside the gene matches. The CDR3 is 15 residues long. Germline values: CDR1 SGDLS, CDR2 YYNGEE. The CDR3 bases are TGTGCCAGCAGCCAAGGCGGGAGCTCCTACAATGAGCAGTTCTTC. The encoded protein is CASSQGGSSYNEQFF.

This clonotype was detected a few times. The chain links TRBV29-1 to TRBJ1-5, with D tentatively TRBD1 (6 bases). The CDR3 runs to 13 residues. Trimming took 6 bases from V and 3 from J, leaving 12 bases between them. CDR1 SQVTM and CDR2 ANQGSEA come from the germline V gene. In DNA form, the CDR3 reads TGCAGCGTCGATACAGGGATCAATCAGCCCCAGCATTTT. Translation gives CSVDTGINQPQHF.

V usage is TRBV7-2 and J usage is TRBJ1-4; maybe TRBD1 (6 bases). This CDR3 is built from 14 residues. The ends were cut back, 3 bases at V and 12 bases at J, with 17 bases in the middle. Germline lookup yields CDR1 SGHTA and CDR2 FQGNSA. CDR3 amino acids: CASSFGGAGEELFF. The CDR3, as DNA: TGTGCCAGCAGCTTCGGGGGCGCGGGGGAAGAACTGTTTTTT.

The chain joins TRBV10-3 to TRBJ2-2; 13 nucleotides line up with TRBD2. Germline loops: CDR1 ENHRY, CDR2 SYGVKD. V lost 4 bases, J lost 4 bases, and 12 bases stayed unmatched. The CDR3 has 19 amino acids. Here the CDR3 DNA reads TGTGCCATCAGTGCTCCCCCACTAGCGGGGGGGTTCGGCACCGGGGAGCTGTTTTTT. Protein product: CAISAPPLAGGFGTGELFF.

DNA for the CDR3: TGTGCCAGCATGTGGACCTCTGATCGGCCCCAGCATTTT. Translation: CASMWTSDRPQHF. V usage is TRBV6-1 and J usage is TRBJ1-5; D unresolved. CDR1 and CDR2 (germline): MNHNS, SASEGT. CDR3 length equals 13 residues. Between the trimmed V and J ends, which lost 7 bases and 9 bases, there was a span of 16 bases.

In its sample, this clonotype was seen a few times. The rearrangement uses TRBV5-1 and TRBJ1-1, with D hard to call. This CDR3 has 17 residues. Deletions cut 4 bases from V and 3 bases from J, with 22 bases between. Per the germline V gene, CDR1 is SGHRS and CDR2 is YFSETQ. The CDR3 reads CASSASRWSGWDTEAFF. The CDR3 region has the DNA TGCGCCAGCAGCGCGTCTCGGTGGTCGGGGTGGGACACTGAAGCTTTCTTT.

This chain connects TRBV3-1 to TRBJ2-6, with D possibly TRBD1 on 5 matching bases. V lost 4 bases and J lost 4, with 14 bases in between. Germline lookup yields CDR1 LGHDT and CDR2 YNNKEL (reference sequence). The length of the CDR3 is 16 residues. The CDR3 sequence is CASSPTPRTGANVLTF. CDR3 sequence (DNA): TGTGCCAGCAGCCCTACACCCAGGACAGGGGCCAACGTCCTGACTTTC.

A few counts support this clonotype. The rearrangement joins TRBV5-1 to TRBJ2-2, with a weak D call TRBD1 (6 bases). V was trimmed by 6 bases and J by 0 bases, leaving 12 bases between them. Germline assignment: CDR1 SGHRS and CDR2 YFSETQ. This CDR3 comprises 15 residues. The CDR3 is CASIGQPSNTGELFF. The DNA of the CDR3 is TGCGCCAGCATTGGACAGCCCTCGAACACCGGGGAGCTGTTTTTT.

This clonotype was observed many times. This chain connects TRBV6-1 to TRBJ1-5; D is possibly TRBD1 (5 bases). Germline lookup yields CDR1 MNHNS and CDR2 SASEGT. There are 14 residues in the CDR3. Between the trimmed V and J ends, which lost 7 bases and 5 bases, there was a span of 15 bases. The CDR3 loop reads CASNRGHIDQPQHF. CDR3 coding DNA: TGTGCCAGCAACCGTGGACATATAGATCAGCCCCAGCATTTT.

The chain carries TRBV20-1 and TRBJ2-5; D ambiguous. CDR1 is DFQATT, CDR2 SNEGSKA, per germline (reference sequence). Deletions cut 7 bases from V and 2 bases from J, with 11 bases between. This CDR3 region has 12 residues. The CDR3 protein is CSETGPQETQYF. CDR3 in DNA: TGCAGTGAGACCGGGCCTCAAGAGACCCAGTACTTC.

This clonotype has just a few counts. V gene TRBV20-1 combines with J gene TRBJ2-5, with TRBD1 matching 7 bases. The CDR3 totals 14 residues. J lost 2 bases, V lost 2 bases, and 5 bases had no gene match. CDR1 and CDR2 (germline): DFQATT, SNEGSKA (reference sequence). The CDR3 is CSARRPTGQETQYF. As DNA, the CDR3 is TGCAGTGCTAGAAGGCCGACAGGGCAAGAGACCCAGTACTTC.

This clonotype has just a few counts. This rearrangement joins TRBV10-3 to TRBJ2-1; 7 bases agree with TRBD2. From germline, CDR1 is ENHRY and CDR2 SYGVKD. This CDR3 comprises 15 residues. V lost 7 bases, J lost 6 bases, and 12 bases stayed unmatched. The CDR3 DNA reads TGTGCCATCAAGCGGGACGGCGTTCTAGGCAATGAGCAGTTCTTC. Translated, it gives CAIKRDGVLGNEQFF.

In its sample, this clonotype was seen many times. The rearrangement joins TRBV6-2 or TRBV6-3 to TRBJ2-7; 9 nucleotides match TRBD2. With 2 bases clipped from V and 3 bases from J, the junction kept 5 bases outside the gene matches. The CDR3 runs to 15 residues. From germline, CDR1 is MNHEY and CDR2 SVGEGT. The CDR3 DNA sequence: TGTGCCAGCAGTTACGGGAGACTAGCGGACTACGAGCAGTACTTC. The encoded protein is CASSYGRLADYEQYF.

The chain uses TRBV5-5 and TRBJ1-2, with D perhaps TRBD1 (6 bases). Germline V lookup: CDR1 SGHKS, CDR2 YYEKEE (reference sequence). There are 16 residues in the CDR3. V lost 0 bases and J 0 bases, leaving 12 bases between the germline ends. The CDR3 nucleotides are TGTGCCAGCAGCTTGGTACGGACAGCAACTAACTATGGCTACACCTTC. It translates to CASSLVRTATNYGYTF.